The clone carrying this T cell receptor beta chain came up once. Its antigen is undetermined. Authors of the study amplified TCR beta CDR3 regions from RNA transcripts. A set of HTBI primers served as the primers for a first-round RT-PCR of the TCR CDR3. TCRdb ran MiXCR on the multiplex PCR reads and lists one entry per CDR3 protein. The sample includes approximately 400,000 distinct CDR3 sequences, 15% to 20% of them seen just once. This entry comes from a study of T cells in Graves' hyperthyroidism and ophthalmopathy. General study points: A 13 V-J model separated ophthalmopathy from stable hyperthyroidism.

Diagnostic assessment was based on clinical symptoms, serum thyroxine and TRAb, thyroid ultrasound and orbital computed tomography. V lost 8 bases and J lost 2, with 14 bases in between. CDR3 size: 14 residues. Germline CDR1 and CDR2: LNHDA and SQIVND (reference sequence). This clonotype was obtained from a man aged 18-30 years with Graves' ophthalmopathy. Sequencing was done on a sample of blood. The chain links TRBV19 to TRBJ2-3, with a weak D call TRBD1 (5 bases). The CDR3 nucleotides read TGTGCCAGTTCGTTCCAGGGTCACACAGATACGCAGTATTTT. It codes for CASSFQGHTDTQYF.